This T cell receptor (beta chain) is from a study of blood T cell repertoires in COVID-19. In the original workflow: Amplification with reference gene primers provided the estimates of nucleated cell counts. Sequencing used immunoSEQ multiplex PCR; TCRdb keeps in-frame clones, though not all of them. That table is the source of V, J and clone size, and D and trimming were worked out from the DNA. Altogether about 130,000 clones are present, 75% to 90% being singletons, with the ten largest covering 15% to 20%. The germline gives CDR1 LGHNA, CDR2 YNFKEQ. This CDR3 contains 16 residues. Trimming stripped 1 base from V and 2 bases from J, with 11 bases between.

The specimen was peripheral blood. J is TRBJ1-4 and V is TRBV4-2; D is possibly TRBD1 (6 bases). The sequence was obtained from a man in his fifties or sixties with active or convalescent COVID-19. DNA for the CDR3: TGTGCCAGCAGCCAAGCGATTGGGGGCACTAATGAAAAACTGTTTTTT. It is translated as CASSQAIGGTNEKLFF.